These T cell receptor beta chains were read from a single sample in a study of shared clonotypes between healthy human individuals. Clones were read by immunoSEQ multiplex PCR, and TCRdb kept only the in-frame ones, dropping some. The table includes 2 million or so clones, about 95% detected once. Sequencing was done on a sample of naive CD8+ T cells sorted from blood. The receptor set was obtained from a man aged 18-30 years in good health. Both conserved end residues are trimmed from each CDR3. Fields, in order: J gene, CDR3 length, V gene, CDR3 protein.

TRBJ2-1,15,TRBV7-2,ASSSLGLAGPYNEQF
TRBJ2-3,14,TRBV7-9,ASSLGWSSSADTQY
TRBJ2-1,13,TRBV27,ASSFSQGGYNEQF
TRBJ2-3,10,TRBV27,ASSLLEGPQY
TRBJ1-2,11,TRBV10-3,AISEGPNYGYT
TRBJ2-1,14,TRBV30,AWYKAGESSYNEQF
TRBJ2-1,13,TRBV6-6,ASSLSQSSYNEQF
TRBJ2-3,14,TRBV28,ASSSWTAASTDTQY
TRBJ2-7,11,TRBV29-1,SVRGGDSYEQY
TRBJ2-7,12,TRBV5-4,ASSPGVAVYEQY
TRBJ1-1,12,TRBV30,AWNDIDMNTEAF
TRBJ2-1,9,TRBV5-4,ASSWGDEQF
TRBJ1-3,12,TRBV5-4,ASSIPGAGNTIY
TRBJ2-7,13,TRBV4-3,ASSHGQESAYEQY
TRBJ1-1,11,TRBV27,ASSADMNTEAF
TRBJ2-3,13,TRBV27,ASSFVGEGIDTQY
TRBJ2-7,12,TRBV4-1,ASSQERGSYEQY
TRBJ1-1,9,TRBV11-2,ASRPRTEAF
TRBJ2-1,9,TRBV29-1,SVVITNEQF
TRBJ1-1,13,TRBV2,ASSERQALNTEAF
TRBJ2-7,13,TRBV27,ASSPTQGGSYEQY
TRBJ2-7,12,TRBV30,AWSVLFQTDEQY
TRBJ2-1,12,TRBV6-6,ASKIWSSYNEQF
TRBJ2-7,10,TRBV27,ASSPNLGEQY
TRBJ1-3,14,TRBV6-1,ASSELGSSTGNTIY
TRBJ2-7,11,TRBV28,ASSLGFGREQY
TRBJ2-1,12,TRBV5-1,ASSYLAGDNEQF
TRBJ1-1,13,TRBV4-3,ASSQDWGGGTEAF
TRBJ2-5,12,TRBV28,ASTKWANGETQY
TRBJ2-7,9,TRBV5-4,APGADNEQY
TRBJ1-1,14,TRBV6-5,ASSYTARPGWTEAF
TRBJ1-3,13,TRBV4-1,ASSQVGSSGNTIY
TRBJ2-7,11,TRBV6-5,ASSFRTPYEQY
TRBJ1-4,12,TRBV10-3,AISVGTGYEKLF
TRBJ2-7,13,TRBV27,ASSLGALQTYEQY
TRBJ2-2,12,TRBV5-6,ASSINGAVGLLF
TRBJ2-7,13,TRBV6-1,ASSSLSGGAIEQY
TRBJ2-1,13,TRBV9,ASSVTEGPYNEQF
TRBJ1-2,12,TRBV7-8,ASSRDRESYGYT
TRBJ2-2,14,TRBV15,ATSRLPGGWTGELF
TRBJ2-5,12,TRBV5-5,ASSIVRGSETQY
TRBJ2-1,13,TRBV11-1,ASSLAGQGYNEQF
TRBJ1-3,14,TRBV15,ATSRGGVDSGNTIY
TRBJ2-2,12,TRBV30,AWSALGLPGELF
TRBJ1-1,13,TRBV5-4,ASSLAGLGEPEAF
TRBJ2-7,13,TRBV9,ASSSPDGADYEQY
TRBJ2-2,12,TRBV30,AGVLKPNTGELF
TRBJ2-1,13,TRBV5-1,ASSWASGSMNEQF
TRBJ2-7,12,TRBV7-9,ASTRAMDSYEQY
TRBJ1-2,12,TRBV6-5,ASSYAGTEYGYT
TRBJ2-1,13,TRBV6-5,ASSYSSGVNNEQF
TRBJ2-7,12,TRBV4-1,ASSQQAGSYEQY
TRBJ1-4,14,TRBV11-2,ASSFTGEPLNEKLF
TRBJ2-7,9,TRBV13,ASSLAHEQY
TRBJ2-7,14,TRBV7-2,ASSYHGNSGSQEQY